This T cell receptor beta chain was obtained from a study of shared clonotypes between healthy human individuals. At the level of the study: For every donor, three CD4 naive, three CD4 memory, two CD8 naive and one CD8 memory plates were used.

A remark on this clone: Its antigen remains unknown.

Only CD45RO-negative cells positively selected for CCR7 counted as naive CD8 cells, so terminally differentiated effector memory CD45RA+ cells were excluded. General observations from the study: It was observed that about 5% of naive CD4 clonotypes were shared across a few donors.

Assay: immunoSEQ multiplex PCR; the TCRdb copy retains only in-frame clones and omits some. The data contain about 680,000 clones, just over 90% of them seen just once; the ten biggest clones take up approximately 22%. Germline CDR1 reads SGHNT; CDR2 reads YYREEE (reference sequence). Trimming pared 3 bases from V and 6 bases from J, leaving 10 bases between. CDR3 length equals 13 residues. V gene TRBV5-4 combines with J gene TRBJ2-1; D is perhaps TRBD1 or TRBD2 (5 bases each). Sequencing was done on a sample of naive CD8+ T cells sorted from blood. This clonotype originated in a man aged 30 to 39 in good health. The CDR3 region has the DNA TGTGCCAGCAGCTGGGGACCCCGCAATGAGCAGTTCTTC. It codes for CASSWGPRNEQFF.